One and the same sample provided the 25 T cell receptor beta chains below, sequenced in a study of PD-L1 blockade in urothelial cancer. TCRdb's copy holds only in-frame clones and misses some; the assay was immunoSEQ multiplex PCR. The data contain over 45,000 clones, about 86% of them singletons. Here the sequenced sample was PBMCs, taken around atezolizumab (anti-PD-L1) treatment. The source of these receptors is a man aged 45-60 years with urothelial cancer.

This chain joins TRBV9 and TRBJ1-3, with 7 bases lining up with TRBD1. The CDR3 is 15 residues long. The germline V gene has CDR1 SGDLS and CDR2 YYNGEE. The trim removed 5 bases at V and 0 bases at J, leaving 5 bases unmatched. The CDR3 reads CASSLTGLSGNTIYF. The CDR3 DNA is TGTGCCAGCAGTTTGACAGGGCTCTCTGGAAACACCATATATTTT.

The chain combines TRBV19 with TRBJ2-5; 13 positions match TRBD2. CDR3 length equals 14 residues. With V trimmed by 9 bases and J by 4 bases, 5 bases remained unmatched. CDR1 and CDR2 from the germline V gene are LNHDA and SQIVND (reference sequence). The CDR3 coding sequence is TGTGCCAGCCGGACTAGCGGGAGTGGAGAGACCCAGTACTTC. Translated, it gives CASRTSGSGETQYF. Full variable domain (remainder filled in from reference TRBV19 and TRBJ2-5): DGGITQSPKYLFRKEGQNVTLSCEQNLNHDAMYWYRQDPGQGLRLIYYSQIVNDFQKGDIAEGYSVSREKKESFPLTVTSAQKNPTAFYLCASRTSGSGETQYFGPGTRLLVL.

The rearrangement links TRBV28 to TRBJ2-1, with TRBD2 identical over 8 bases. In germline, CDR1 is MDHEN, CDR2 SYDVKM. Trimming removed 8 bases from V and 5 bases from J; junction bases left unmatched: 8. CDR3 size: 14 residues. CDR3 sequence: CASRGGPTHNEQFF. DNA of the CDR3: TGTGCCAGCCGGGGGGGGCCGACCCACAATGAGCAGTTCTTC. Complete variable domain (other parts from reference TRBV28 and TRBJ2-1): DVKVTQSSRYLVKRTGEKVFLECVQDMDHENMFWYRQDPGLGLRLIYFSYDVKMKEKGDIPEGYSVSREKKERFSLILESASTNQTSMYLCASRGGPTHNEQFFGPGTRLTVL.

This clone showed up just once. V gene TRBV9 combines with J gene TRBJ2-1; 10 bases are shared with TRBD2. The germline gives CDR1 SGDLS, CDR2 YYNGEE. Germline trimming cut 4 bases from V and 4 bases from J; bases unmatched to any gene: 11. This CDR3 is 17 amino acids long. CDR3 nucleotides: TGTGCCAGCAGCTGGGCTAGCGGGAGCGACGGGTACAATGAGCAGTTCTTC. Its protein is CASSWASGSDGYNEQFF.

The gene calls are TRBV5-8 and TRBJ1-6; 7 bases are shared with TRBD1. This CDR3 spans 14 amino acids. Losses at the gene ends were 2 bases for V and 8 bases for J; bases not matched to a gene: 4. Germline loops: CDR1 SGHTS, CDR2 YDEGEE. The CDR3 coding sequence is TGTGCCAGCAGCTTCGGGACAGTTTATTCACCCCTCCACTTT. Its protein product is CASSFGTVYSPLHF.

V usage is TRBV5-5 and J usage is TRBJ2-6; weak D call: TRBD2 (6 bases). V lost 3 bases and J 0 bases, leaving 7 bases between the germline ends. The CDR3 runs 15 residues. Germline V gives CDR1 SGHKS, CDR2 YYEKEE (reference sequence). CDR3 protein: CASSSGDSGANVLTF. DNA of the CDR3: TGTGCCAGCAGCTCGGGAGACTCTGGGGCCAACGTCCTGACTTTC. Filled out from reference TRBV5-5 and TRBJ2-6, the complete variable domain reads DAGVTQSPTHLIKTRGQQVTLRCSPISGHKSVSWYQQVLGQGPQFIFQYYEKEERGRGNFPDRFSARQFPNYSSELNVNALLLGDSALYLCASSSGDSGANVLTFGAGSRLTVL.

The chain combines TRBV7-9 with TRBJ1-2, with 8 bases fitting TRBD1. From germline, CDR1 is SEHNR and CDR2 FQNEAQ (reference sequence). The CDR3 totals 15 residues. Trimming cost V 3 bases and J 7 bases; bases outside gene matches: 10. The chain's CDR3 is CASSLQGAISGGYTF. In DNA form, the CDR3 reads TGTGCCAGCAGCTTGCAGGGGGCGATCTCCGGTGGCTACACCTTC.

DNA of the CDR3: TGTGCCAGCAGCTCCAGTACAGGGGGTGCGAATGAAGCTTTCTTT. Encoded protein: CASSSSTGGANEAFF. The chain is built from TRBV7-9 and TRBJ1-1, with 8 bases fitting TRBD1. Germline V gene data show CDR1 as SEHNR and CDR2 as FQNEAQ (reference sequence). This CDR3 has 15 residues. The J segment lost 7 bases and the V segment lost 4 bases, leaving 11 bases of the junction unmatched.

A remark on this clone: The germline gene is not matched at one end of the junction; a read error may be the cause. Here the CDR3 DNA reads TGTGCCAGCTCCCCACCCGGTTATAATTCACCCCTCCACTTT. Protein sequence: CASSPPGYNSPLHF. The V and J genes are TRBV18 and TRBJ1-6; D gene unclear. CDR3 length: 14 amino acids. The V gene's germline CDR1 is KGHSH and CDR2 LQKENI.

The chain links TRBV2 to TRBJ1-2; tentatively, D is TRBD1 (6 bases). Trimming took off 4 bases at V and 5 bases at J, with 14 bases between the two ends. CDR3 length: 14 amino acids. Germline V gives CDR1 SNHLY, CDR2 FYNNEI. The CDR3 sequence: CASSGVETGYGYTF. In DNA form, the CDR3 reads TGTGCCAGCAGTGGGGTGGAGACAGGATATGGCTACACCTTC. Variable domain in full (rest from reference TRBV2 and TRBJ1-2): EPEVTQTPSHQVTQMGQEVILRCVPISNHLYFYWYRQILGQKVEFLVSFYNNEISEKSEIFDDQFSVERPDGSNFTLKIRSTKLEDSAMYFCASSGVETGYGYTFGSGTRLTVV.

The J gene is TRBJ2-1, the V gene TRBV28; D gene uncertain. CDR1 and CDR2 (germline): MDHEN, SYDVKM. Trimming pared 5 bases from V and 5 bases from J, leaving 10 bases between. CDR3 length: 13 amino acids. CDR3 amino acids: CASSPAGDNEQFF. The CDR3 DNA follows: TGTGCCAGCAGTCCAGCCGGAGACAATGAGCAGTTCTTC.

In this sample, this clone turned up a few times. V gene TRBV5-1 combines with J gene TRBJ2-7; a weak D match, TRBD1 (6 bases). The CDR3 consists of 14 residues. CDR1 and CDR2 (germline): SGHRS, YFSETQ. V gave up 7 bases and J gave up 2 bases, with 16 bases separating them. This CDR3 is CASQSTGSPYEQYF. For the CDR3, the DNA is TGCGCCAGCCAGAGTACAGGGTCCCCCTACGAGCAGTACTTC.

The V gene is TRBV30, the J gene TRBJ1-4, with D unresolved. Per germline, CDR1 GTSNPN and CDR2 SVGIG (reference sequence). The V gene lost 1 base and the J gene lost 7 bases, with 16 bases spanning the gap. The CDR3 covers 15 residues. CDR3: CAWSGGRTSGEKLFF. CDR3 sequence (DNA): TGTGCCTGGAGTGGGGGTAGGACTAGTGGTGAAAAACTGTTTTTT. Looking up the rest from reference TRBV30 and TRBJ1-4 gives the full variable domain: SQTIHQWPATLVQPVGSPLSLECTVEGTSNPNLYWYRQAAGRGLQLLFYSVGIGQISSEVPQNLSASRPQDRQFILSSKKLLLSDSGFYLCAWSGGRTSGEKLFFGSGTQLSVL.

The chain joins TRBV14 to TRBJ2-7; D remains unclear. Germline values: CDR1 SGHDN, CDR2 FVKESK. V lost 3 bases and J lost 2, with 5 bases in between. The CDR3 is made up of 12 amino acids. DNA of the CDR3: TGTGCCAGCAGCCACCTAACCTACGAGCAGTACTTC. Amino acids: CASSHLTYEQYF.

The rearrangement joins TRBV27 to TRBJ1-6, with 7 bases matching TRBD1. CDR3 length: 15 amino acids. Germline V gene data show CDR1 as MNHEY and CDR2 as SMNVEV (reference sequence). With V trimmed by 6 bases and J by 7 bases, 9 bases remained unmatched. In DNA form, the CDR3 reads TGTGCCAGCAGGACCTCGGGACAGTTGAATTCACCCCTCCACTTT. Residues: CASRTSGQLNSPLHF.

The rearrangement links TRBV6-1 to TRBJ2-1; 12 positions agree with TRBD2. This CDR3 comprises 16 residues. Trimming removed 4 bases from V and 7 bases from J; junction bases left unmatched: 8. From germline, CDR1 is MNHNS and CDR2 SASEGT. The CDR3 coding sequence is TGTGCCAGCAGTGGATCGACTAGCGGGAGAAGGAATGAGCAGTTCTTC. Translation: CASSGSTSGRRNEQFF.

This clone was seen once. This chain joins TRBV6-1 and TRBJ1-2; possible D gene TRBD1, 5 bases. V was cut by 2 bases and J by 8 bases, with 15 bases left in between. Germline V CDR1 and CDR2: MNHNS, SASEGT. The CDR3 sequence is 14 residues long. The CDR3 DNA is TGTGCCAGCAGTGAACAGGGTTATTTTGAAGGCTACACCTTC. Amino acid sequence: CASSEQGYFEGYTF.

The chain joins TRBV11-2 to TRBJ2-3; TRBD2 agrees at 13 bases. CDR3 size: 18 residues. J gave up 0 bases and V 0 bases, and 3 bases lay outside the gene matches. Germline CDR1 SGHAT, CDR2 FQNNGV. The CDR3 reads CASSLELAGGPSTDTQYF. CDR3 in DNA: TGTGCCAGCAGCTTAGAACTAGCGGGAGGGCCTAGCACAGATACGCAGTATTTT.

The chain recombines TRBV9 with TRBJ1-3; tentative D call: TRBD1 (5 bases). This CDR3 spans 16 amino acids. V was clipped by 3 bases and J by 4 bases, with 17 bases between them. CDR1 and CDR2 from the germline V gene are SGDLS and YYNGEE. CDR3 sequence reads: CASSGFPGISGNTIYF. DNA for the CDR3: TGTGCCAGCAGCGGATTCCCAGGGATTTCGGGAAACACCATATATTTT.

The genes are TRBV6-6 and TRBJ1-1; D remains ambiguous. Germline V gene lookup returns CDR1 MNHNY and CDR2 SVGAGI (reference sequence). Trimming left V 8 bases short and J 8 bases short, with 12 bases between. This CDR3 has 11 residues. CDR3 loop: CASLARGEAFF. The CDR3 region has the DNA TGTGCCAGCCTAGCCCGTGGGGAAGCTTTCTTT.

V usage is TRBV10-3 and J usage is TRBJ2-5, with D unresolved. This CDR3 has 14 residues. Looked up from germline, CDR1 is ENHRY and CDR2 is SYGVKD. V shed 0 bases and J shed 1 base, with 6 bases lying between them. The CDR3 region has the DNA TGTGCCATCAGTGAGTCCCAGTCCCAAGAGACCCAGTACTTC. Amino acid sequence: CAISESQSQETQYF.

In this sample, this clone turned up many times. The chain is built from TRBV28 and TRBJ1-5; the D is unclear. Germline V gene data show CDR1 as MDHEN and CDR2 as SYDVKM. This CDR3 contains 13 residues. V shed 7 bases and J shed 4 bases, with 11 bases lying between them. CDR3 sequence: CASTPLVNQPQHF. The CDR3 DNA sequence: TGTGCCAGCACCCCCCTTGTTAATCAGCCCCAGCATTTT.

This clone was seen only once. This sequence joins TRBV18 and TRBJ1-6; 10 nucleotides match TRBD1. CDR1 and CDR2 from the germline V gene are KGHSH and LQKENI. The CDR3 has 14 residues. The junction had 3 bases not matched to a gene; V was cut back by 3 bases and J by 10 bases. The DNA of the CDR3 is TGTGCCAGCTCACCCGGGACAGGGGCCTCACCCCTCCACTTT. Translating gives CASSPGTGASPLHF.

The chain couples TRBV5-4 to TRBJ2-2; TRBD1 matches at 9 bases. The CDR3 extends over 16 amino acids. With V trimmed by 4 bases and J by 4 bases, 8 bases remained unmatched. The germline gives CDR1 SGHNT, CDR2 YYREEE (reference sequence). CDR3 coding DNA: TGTGCCAGCAGCCCCACAGGGGGCGTTGTCACCGGGGAGCTGTTTTTT. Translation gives CASSPTGGVVTGELFF.

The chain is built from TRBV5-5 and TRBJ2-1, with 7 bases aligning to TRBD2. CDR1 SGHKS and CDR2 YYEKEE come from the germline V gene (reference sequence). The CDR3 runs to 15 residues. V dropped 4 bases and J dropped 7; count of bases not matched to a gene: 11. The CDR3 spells CASSLVAGHRNEQFF. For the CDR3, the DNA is TGTGCCAGCAGCCTCGTAGCGGGTCACAGGAATGAGCAGTTCTTC. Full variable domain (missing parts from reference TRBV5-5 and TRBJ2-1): DAGVTQSPTHLIKTRGQQVTLRCSPISGHKSVSWYQQVLGQGPQFIFQYYEKEERGRGNFPDRFSARQFPNYSSELNVNALLLGDSALYLCASSLVAGHRNEQFFGPGTRLTVL.